The source of this TCR beta chain is a study of human versus mouse CDR3 diversity and MHC coevolution. Study background: Each sample yielded about 0.6 x 10^7 to 1.6 x 10^7 valid reads.

TCRdb's copy holds only in-frame clones and misses some; the assay was immunoSEQ multiplex PCR. The table includes around 77,000 clones, under 95% detected once. CDR1 and CDR2 (germline): MNHEY, SVGAGI. V dropped 6 bases and J dropped 7; count of bases not matched to a gene: 4. The CDR3 length is 13 residues. Sequencing input: naive CD4+ T cells from blood. As for subset: CD45RO-negative CD62L-positive naive CD4 T cells. The gene calls are TRBV6-5 and TRBJ1-5; the match to TRBD1 covers 9 bases. This sequence originates from a person aged 30 to 69 in good health. As DNA, the CDR3 is TGTGCCAGCAGGGGACAGGGCGAACAGCCCCAGCATTTT. Its translation is CASRGQGEQPQHF.